The 14 T cell receptor beta chains given below trace back to one sample, sequenced in a study of CD8 T cell repertoires and HIV-1 epitope variants. Using immunoSEQ multiplex PCR, the repertoire was profiled, and TCRdb retains in-frame clones only, with some absent. The sample holds several thousand clones, less than 75% seen once. Antigens for these TCRs are unknown. The sample taken for sequencing was cultured CD8+ T cells derived from PBMCs. Receptor source: a male donor with HIV.

This clone occurred a few times. The chain combines TRBV28 with TRBJ2-4; 10 bases match TRBD1. Trimming took 8 bases from V and 4 from J; bases not matched to a gene: 8. CDR1 and CDR2 (germline): MDHEN, SYDVKM. This CDR3 is 15 amino acids long. CDR3 DNA sequence: TGTGCCAGCGCGTCCGGGACAGGGGATAAAAACATTCAGTACTTC. Translated: CASASGTGDKNIQYF.

The chain joins TRBV4-1 to TRBJ2-3; D possibly corresponds to TRBD2 (6 bases). Germline lookup yields CDR1 MGHRA and CDR2 YSYEKL. CDR3 size: 17 residues. The V gene lost 0 bases and the J gene lost 2 bases, with 15 bases spanning the gap. DNA for the CDR3: TGCGCCAGCAGCCAAGATCCCTGGGGACTCCCCACAGATACGCAGTATTTT. Translated, it gives CASSQDPWGLPTDTQYF.

The chain couples TRBV6-1 to TRBJ2-1; D call uncertain. In germline, CDR1 is MNHNS, CDR2 SASEGT. The CDR3 extends over 13 amino acids. Trimming removed 4 bases at V and 7 bases at J, with 11 bases between. As DNA, the CDR3 is TGTGCCAGCAGTGTCAGTAGTCTAAATGAGCAGTTCTTC. It codes for CASSVSSLNEQFF.

J is TRBJ1-5 and V is TRBV4-1; 7 bases align to TRBD1. Trimming took 5 bases from V and 3 from J; bases not matched to a gene: 4. Germline lookup yields CDR1 MGHRA and CDR2 YSYEKL. The CDR3 contains 14 residues. The CDR3 nucleotides are TGCGCCAGCAGCGACACAGGGGCCAATCAGCCCCAGCATTTT. This translates into CASSDTGANQPQHF.

The chain employs TRBV18 and TRBJ1-4, with D perhaps TRBD1 (6 bases). This CDR3 is 13 amino acids long. The V gene lost 0 bases and the J gene lost 15 bases, with 14 bases spanning the gap. The germline CDR1 and CDR2 sequences are KGHSH and LQKENI. The CDR3 DNA is TGTGCCAGCTCACCACCGACTATACAGGGCGTGTTTTTT. It encodes CASSPPTIQGVFF.

This sequence joins TRBV7-9 and TRBJ2-1, with 9 nucleotides matching TRBD1. J gave up 7 bases and V 5 bases, and 6 bases lay outside the gene matches. This CDR3 has 14 amino acids. Per germline, CDR1 SEHNR and CDR2 FQNEAQ (reference sequence). CDR3 sequence reads: CASSLTGTGNEQFF. CDR3 DNA: TGTGCCAGCAGCCTTACCGGGACAGGGAATGAGCAGTTCTTC.

V is TRBV10-3 and J is TRBJ1-1; D is unclear. Germline V CDR1 and CDR2: ENHRY, SYGVKD. CDR3 length equals 15 residues. V lost 3 bases and J lost 0, with 11 bases in between. As DNA, the CDR3 is TGTGCCATCAGTGAACCGGGAGAGGTGAACACTGAAGCTTTCTTT. Its translation: CAISEPGEVNTEAFF.

The chain joins TRBV9 to TRBJ2-7; possible D gene TRBD2, 7 bases. In germline, CDR1 is SGDLS, CDR2 YYNGEE. The ends were cut back, 8 bases at V and 5 bases at J, with 17 bases in the middle. This CDR3 contains 13 residues. CDR3 protein: CASSLGGGDEQYF. The CDR3 nucleotides are TGTGCCAGTTCGCTGGGCGGGGGCGACGAGCAGTACTTC. Full variable domain (remainder filled in from reference TRBV9 and TRBJ2-7): DSGVTQTPKHLITATGQRVTLRCSPRSGDLSVYWYQQSLDQGLQFLIQYYNGEERAKGNILERFSAQQFPDLHSELNLSSLELGDSALYFCASSLGGGDEQYFGPGTRLTVT.

The CDR3 DNA follows: TGCGCCAGCAGCTTGACTCCGAGCTCCTACGAGCAGTACTTC. Translated: CASSLTPSSYEQYF. The chain couples TRBV5-1 to TRBJ2-7; D is unresolved. Germline V gene sequence: CDR1 SGHRS, CDR2 YFSETQ. V was cut by 1 base and J by 0 bases, with 8 bases left in between. The CDR3 contains 14 residues.

The chain carries TRBV6-5 and TRBJ1-2, with unresolved D. The V and J ends lost 2 bases and 0 bases respectively, with 7 bases between them. Germline CDR1 reads MNHEY; CDR2 reads SVGAGI. The CDR3 sequence is 14 residues long. This CDR3 is CASSYAGANYGYTF. CDR3 sequence (DNA): TGTGCCAGCAGTTACGCGGGAGCTAACTATGGCTACACCTTC.

This clone has just a few counts. V and J are TRBV5-1 and TRBJ2-7; D is perhaps TRBD1 (5 bases). Germline CDR1 is SGHRS and CDR2 is YFSETQ. CDR3 length: 12 residues. V lost 4 bases, J lost 5 bases, and 10 bases lay in between. The CDR3 loop reads CASSLPTDEQYF. The CDR3 DNA sequence: TGCGCCAGCAGCCTCCCGACAGACGAGCAGTACTTC.

This chain connects TRBV18 to TRBJ2-5; possible D gene TRBD2, 6 bases. Per the germline V gene, CDR1 is KGHSH and CDR2 is LQKENI. CDR3 size: 15 residues. V dropped 6 bases and J dropped 5 bases, with 19 bases sitting between them. Here the CDR3 reads CASSRLVYTEETQYF. Written as DNA, the CDR3 is TGTGCCAGCTCTCGACTAGTATATACTGAGGAGACCCAGTACTTC.

This chain uses TRBV6-1 with TRBJ2-2; a possible D gene is TRBD1 (6 bases). The CDR3 loop spans 14 amino acids. CDR1 and CDR2 from the germline V gene are MNHNS and SASEGT. V lost 8 bases to trimming and J lost 0 bases, with 10 bases between them. DNA of the CDR3: TGTGCCAGCTTAGGACAGACGAACACCGGGGAGCTGTTTTTT. Amino acid sequence: CASLGQTNTGELFF.

This chain links TRBV19 with TRBJ2-1, with D perhaps assigned TRBD1 or TRBD2 (7 bases each). The CDR3 has 15 amino acids. V was pared by 3 bases and J by 8 bases, with 17 bases between. The V gene's germline CDR1 is LNHDA and CDR2 SQIVND (reference sequence). This CDR3 is CASSMGGGPSDEQFF. DNA of the CDR3: TGTGCCAGTAGTATGGGAGGGGGCCCCTCGGATGAGCAGTTCTTC.